The source of this TCR beta chain is a study of pediatric ulcerative colitis. Study-level results: Two patients had blood samples with substantially reduced template counts. Repertoires came from total lymphocyte DNA, so rare subsets like regulatory T cells may be missed.

Germline V gene data show CDR1 as SGDLS and CDR2 as YYNGEE. This CDR3 has 15 amino acids. V lost 0 bases, J lost 3 bases, and 10 bases lay in between. In regard to this clone: What it binds is unknown.

Profiling relied on immunoSEQ multiplex PCR, and the TCRdb table lists in-frame clones only, not all of them. This sample has 60,000 or so clones; around 80% occur once, and the top ten carry around 5.2%. Material: blood. This chain connects TRBV9 to TRBJ2-1; D is perhaps TRBD1 (5 bases). The clonotype was recovered from a boy between 10 and 17 years old with moderate ulcerative colitis. The DNA of the CDR3 is TGTGCCAGCAGCGTAGGACAGACCGACTACAATGAGCAGTTCTTC. Translating it yields CASSVGQTDYNEQFF.